The clone carrying this T cell receptor (beta chain) was seen more than once but under ten times. The data belong to a study of early T cells in non-severe SARS-CoV-2 infection. TCRdb ran MiXCR on the 5' RACE reads and lists one entry per CDR3 protein. The sample lists 70,000 to 95,000 distinct CDR3 sequences, roughly 16% occurring once. CDR1 SGHAT and CDR2 FQNNGV come from the germline V gene. V was cut by 5 bases and J by 8 bases, with 12 bases left in between. CDR3 length: 13 amino acids. This clonotype originated in an adult who was a healthcare worker with PCR-confirmed SARS-CoV-2 infection or an uninfected control (not recorded which). The V gene is TRBV11-2, the J gene TRBJ1-4, with unresolved D. What was sequenced was whole blood. The CDR3 DNA reads as TGTGCCAGCAGCCCCGGACGCACCGAAAAACTGTTTTTT. This translates into CASSPGRTEKLFF.